Listed here are 19 T cell receptor beta chains from one sample, sequenced in a study of identical twins. Via MiXCR, TCRdb re-called the 5' RACE reads, giving one row per CDR3 protein. The sample gives under 800,000 distinct CDR3 sequences, 20% to 25% of which show up once; approximately 4.5% is in the top ten. The data also belong to a second study, concerning T cells expressing NK-cell markers.

The sample was PBMCs. The origin of the receptors is a woman in her late teens or twenties in good health.

This clonotype was detected many times. The V call is TRBV7-6, the J call TRBJ2-3, with unresolved D. Germline CDR1 SGHVS, CDR2 FNYEAQ. Trimming shortened V by 5 bases and J by 1 base, and 4 bases separated the two germline ends. The CDR3 spans 12 residues. In DNA, the CDR3 is TGTGCCAGCAGCGCACGCACAGATACGCAGTATTTT. This translates into CASSARTDTQYF.

This clonotype has ten or more counts. J is TRBJ2-7 and V is TRBV10-2; the match to TRBD2 covers 11 bases. With 9 bases clipped from V and 3 bases from J, the junction kept 4 bases outside the gene matches. Germline V gives CDR1 WSHSY, CDR2 SAAADI. CDR3 length: 13 residues. CDR3 in amino acids: CASRLAGFYEQYF. CDR3 DNA sequence: TGCGCCAGTAGACTAGCGGGGTTCTACGAGCAGTACTTC.

This clonotype was found a few times. V is TRBV10-3 and J is TRBJ1-4; 7 nucleotides line up with TRBD1. The V gene end was trimmed by 11 bases and the J gene end by 4 bases; junction bases not matched to a gene: 7. From germline, CDR1 is ENHRY and CDR2 SYGVKD. The CDR3 is 13 amino acids. The CDR3 loop is CAHRDSDNEKLFF. As DNA, the CDR3 is TGTGCCCACAGGGACAGCGATAATGAAAAACTGTTTTTT.

In its sample, this clonotype was seen a few times. The chain carries TRBV2 and TRBJ2-2; TRBD2 agrees at 8 bases. CDR3 size: 15 residues. Germline-derived CDR1 and CDR2 are SNHLY and FYNNEI. V gave up 6 bases and J gave up 7 bases; unmatched junction bases: 10. CDR3 bases: TGTGCCAGCAGGGTAGCGGGGTATCAGGACGGGGAGCTGTTTTTT. This encodes CASRVAGYQDGELFF.

The V and J genes are TRBV20-1 and TRBJ2-5; perhaps TRBD2 as D (6 bases). Trimming pared 3 bases from V and 2 bases from J, leaving 10 bases between. The germline gives CDR1 DFQATT, CDR2 SNEGSKA (reference sequence). The CDR3 extends over 13 amino acids. The CDR3: CSASAGTQETQYF. CDR3 coding DNA: TGCAGTGCTAGCGCGGGAACACAAGAGACCCAGTACTTC.

This clonotype was detected ten times or more. In DNA form, the CDR3 reads TGTGCCAGCAGTTACGACAGCCGTTTAGACTACGAGCAGTACTTC. Translation gives CASSYDSRLDYEQYF. The V and J genes are TRBV6-5 and TRBJ2-7; tentative D call: TRBD1 (5 bases). The germline V and J ends were trimmed by 2 bases and 3 bases, with 14 bases remaining between them. Germline lookup yields CDR1 MNHEY and CDR2 SVGAGI. The CDR3 covers 15 residues.

This clonotype has just a few counts. This chain uses TRBV15 with TRBJ2-7, with D uncertain. The germline gives CDR1 LNHNV, CDR2 YYDKDF (reference sequence). V lost 1 base and J lost 0, with 10 bases in between. The CDR3 is made up of 15 amino acids. The CDR3: CATSRGGWSSYEQYF. Here the CDR3 DNA reads TGTGCCACCAGCAGAGGAGGCTGGAGCTCCTACGAGCAGTACTTC.

This clonotype was counted between two and nine times. The V and J genes are TRBV12-3 or TRBV12-4 and TRBJ1-5; TRBD1 might be the D (6 bases). CDR3 length equals 14 residues. V gave up 6 bases and J gave up 7 bases, with 16 bases separating them. CDR3 nucleotides: TGTGCCAGCAGGTTCGCGGGGGCGGAACAGCCCCAGCATTTT. Encoded protein: CASRFAGAEQPQHF.

The V gene is TRBV12-3 or TRBV12-4, the J gene TRBJ2-7; tentatively, D is TRBD2 (7 bases). This CDR3 comprises 15 residues. Trimming removed 5 bases from V and 6 bases from J, with 20 bases in between. CDR3: CASSRAGALTVEQYF. The DNA for the CDR3 is TGTGCCAGCAGTCGCGCGGGGGCCCTAACGGTCGAGCAGTACTTC.

This clonotype was seen only a few times. V usage is TRBV29-1 and J usage is TRBJ2-7, with a weak D call TRBD1 (5 bases). The CDR3 has 12 amino acids. The ends were cut back, 4 bases at V and 2 bases at J, with 9 bases in the middle. Germline CDR1 reads SQVTM; CDR2 reads ANQGSEA. CDR3 in DNA: TGCAGCGTTGGGGGCAGCACCTACGAGCAGTACTTC. It specifies CSVGGSTYEQYF.

In nucleotides, the CDR3 is TGCAGTGCTAGTAGTATTTCGGGGGGCTCCTACGAGCAGTACTTC. It specifies CSASSISGGSYEQYF. The chain is built from TRBV20-1 and TRBJ2-7; the match to TRBD2 covers 7 bases. J gave up 0 bases and V 3 bases, and 8 bases lay outside the gene matches. The germline V gene encodes CDR1 DFQATT and CDR2 SNEGSKA (reference sequence). The CDR3 spans 15 residues.

The chain has TRBV6-5 and TRBJ2-7, with D maybe TRBD2 (6 bases). The germline V and J ends were trimmed by 4 bases and 7 bases, with 14 bases remaining between them. CDR3 length: 13 amino acids. Germline V gives CDR1 MNHEY, CDR2 SVGAGI. The CDR3 nucleotides read TGTGCCAGCAGTTTCGGGGGATTCAGGGAGCAGTACTTC. Its translation is CASSFGGFREQYF.

J is TRBJ2-2 and V is TRBV7-9, with D hard to call. Trimming shortened V by 5 bases and J by 5 bases, and 9 bases separated the two germline ends. The germline V gene has CDR1 SEHNR and CDR2 FQNEAQ (reference sequence). The CDR3 length is 13 residues. For the CDR3, the DNA is TGTGCCAGCAGCAGTCAACCGACCGGGGAGCTGTTTTTT. Translating it yields CASSSQPTGELFF. The entire variable domain, with the rest obtained from reference TRBV7-9 and TRBJ2-2, is as follows: DTGVSQNPRHKITKRGQNVTFRCDPISEHNRLYWYRQTLGQGPEFLTYFQNEAQLEKSRLLSDRFSAERPKGSFSTLEIQRTEQGDSAMYLCASSSQPTGELFFGEGSRLTVL.

The chain recombines TRBV20-1 with TRBJ1-2, with a weak D call TRBD1 (6 bases). CDR1 is DFQATT and CDR2 is SNEGSKA in the germline V gene (reference sequence). V lost 1 base and J lost 6, with 15 bases in between. The CDR3 sequence is 14 residues long. For the CDR3, the DNA is TGCAGTGCTAGAGGTTGGGGGGGGGCCCATGGCTACACCTTC. The encoded protein is CSARGWGGAHGYTF.

This chain connects TRBV12-3 or TRBV12-4 to TRBJ1-5; 8 bases are a match to TRBD1. The length of the CDR3 is 14 residues. The V and J ends lost 3 bases and 6 bases, in that order; junction bases with no gene match: 4. The CDR3 region is CASSFAGGGQPQHF. The DNA of the CDR3 is TGTGCCAGCAGTTTCGCAGGGGGCGGTCAGCCCCAGCATTTT.

In this sample, this clonotype turned up many times. The chain joins TRBV5-1 to TRBJ2-7; D possibly corresponds to TRBD2 (6 bases). V shed 7 bases and J shed 3 bases, with 14 bases lying between them. This CDR3 is built from 13 residues. The germline V gene encodes CDR1 SGHRS and CDR2 YFSETQ. The CDR3 DNA follows: TGCGCCAGCCGGACGGGGGACCTCTACGAGCAGTACTTC. Translated: CASRTGDLYEQYF.

There are many counts of this clonotype. A junction boundary mismatches the germline segment, possibly from a read error. The chain carries TRBV5-1 and TRBJ2-2; D is uncertain. Germline V lookup: CDR1 SGHRS, CDR2 YFSETQ. CDR3 length equals 12 residues. The CDR3 DNA follows: TGTGCCAGCAGCTTTAACCCCGGGGAGCTGTTTTTT. This sequence encodes CASSFNPGELFF.

The V gene is TRBV3-1, the J gene TRBJ2-5, with 7 bases fitting TRBD2. The CDR3 totals 15 residues. Per germline, CDR1 LGHDT and CDR2 YNNKEL (reference sequence). Trimming cost V 4 bases and J 3 bases; bases outside gene matches: 8. CDR3: CASSPIGGVEETQYF. The DNA for the CDR3 is TGTGCCAGCAGCCCCATTGGGGGGGTAGAAGAGACCCAGTACTTC.

The V gene is TRBV20-1, the J gene TRBJ1-2; no firm D call. This CDR3 spans 11 amino acids. The ends were cut back, 5 bases at V and 8 bases at J, with 12 bases in the middle. The V gene's germline CDR1 is DFQATT and CDR2 SNEGSKA (reference sequence). CDR3 region: CSAPGVGGYTF. CDR3 coding DNA: TGCAGTGCTCCTGGGGTTGGGGGCTACACCTTC.